These 8 T cell receptor beta chains were sequenced from one sample in a study of cytomegalovirus exposure and HLA in healthy donors. The primer mix had 60 Vbeta and 13 Jbeta primers. Data came from immunoSEQ multiplex PCR; TCRdb stores just in-frame clones and leaves some out. Of 150,000 to 200,000 clones in the sample, approximately 86% were seen once. The sequenced material came from PBMCs. The receptors stem from a young woman in good health and CMV-seronegative.

About this clone itself: The junction departs from germline at one end; a sequencing error may be responsible. This chain connects TRBV7-9 to TRBJ1-5; tentatively, D is TRBD1 (6 bases). The length of the CDR3 is 15 residues. Germline-derived CDR1 and CDR2 are SEHNR and FQNEAQ (reference sequence). CDR3 nucleotide sequence: TGTTCCAGCAGCCCGGGACACCTAAGGGATCAGCCCCAGCATTTT. It codes for CSSSPGHLRDQPQHF.

The chain joins TRBV6-1 to TRBJ2-7; 7 bases are shared with TRBD1. V lost 6 bases and J lost 3; bases outside the gene matches: 11. The CDR3 totals 15 residues. Germline V gene data show CDR1 as MNHNS and CDR2 as SASEGT. The CDR3 is CASSPGDSSDYEQYF. The CDR3 DNA reads as TGTGCCAGCAGCCCCGGGGACAGCAGCGACTACGAGCAGTACTTC.

V and J are TRBV6-5 and TRBJ2-2, with 9 bases matching TRBD2. The germline CDR1 and CDR2 sequences are MNHEY and SVGAGI. The CDR3 runs 15 residues. Germline trimming cut 3 bases from V and 6 bases from J; bases unmatched to any gene: 5. The CDR3 loop reads CASSYRLAGSGELFF. Here the CDR3 DNA reads TGTGCCAGCAGTTATAGGCTAGCGGGGTCCGGGGAGCTGTTTTTT.

V gene TRBV21-1 combines with J gene TRBJ1-5. TRBV21-1 is marked as a pseudogene. The length of the CDR3 is 19 residues. CDR3 bases: TGTGCCAGCAGCAGCCAACCTCCCTCGTGTAGCAAACCCAATCAGCCCCAGCATTTT. Its protein is CASSSQPPSCSKPNQPQHF.

The rearrangement uses TRBV12-2 and TRBJ2-7; TRBD1 reflects the table's D call only, with no check against the DNA. TRBV12-2 is given as a pseudogene. This CDR3 is 9 amino acids long. The CDR3 sequence: CASPPDPGF. The CDR3 nucleotides read TGTGCAAGTCCCCCCGACCCAGGGTTC.

V usage is TRBV4-2 and J usage is TRBJ2-1, with 8 bases identical to TRBD2. CDR1 is LGHNA, CDR2 YNFKEQ, per germline. The J segment lost 3 bases and the V segment lost 0 bases, leaving 1 base of the junction unmatched. This CDR3 region has 15 residues. CDR3: CASSQEAGGYNEQFF. The DNA of the CDR3 is TGTGCCAGCAGCCAAGAGGCGGGAGGCTACAATGAGCAGTTCTTC.

The chain carries TRBV5-4 and TRBJ1-1; 11 bases map to TRBD1. The V gene end was trimmed by 4 bases and the J gene end by 5 bases; junction bases not matched to a gene: 10. The CDR3 is 16 residues long. The germline V gene encodes CDR1 SGHNT and CDR2 YYREEE (reference sequence). CDR3 DNA sequence: TGTGCCAGCAGCCGTGGACAGGGGGCGGACGGAACTGAAGCTTTCTTT. It specifies CASSRGQGADGTEAFF.

The chain combines TRBV10-3 with TRBJ1-2; D call uncertain. Germline values: CDR1 ENHRY, CDR2 SYGVKD. The germline V and J ends were trimmed by 5 bases and 2 bases, with 9 bases remaining between them. There are 13 residues in the CDR3. This CDR3 reads CAISQLENYGYTF. DNA for the CDR3: TGTGCCATCAGTCAATTAGAAAACTATGGCTACACCTTC.